Reported below is one T cell receptor beta chain. This sample was included in a study of blood T cell repertoires in COVID-19. Study background: COVID-19 samples collected from the United States, Italy and Spain covered acute and convalescent phases. Sample material is recorded as cDNA or gDNA derived from T cells, B-cell-depleted T cells, or PBMCs.

The CDR3 totals 12 residues. The V gene lost 4 bases and the J gene lost 2 bases, with 5 bases spanning the gap. CDR1 and CDR2 (germline): MNHEY, SVGAGI. Per the authors' pipeline: Counts of nucleated cells, estimated from reference gene primer amplification, were obtained. The protocol was immunoSEQ multiplex PCR, while the TCRdb copy is restricted to in-frame clones and leaves out a portion. V, J and clone size are taken as reported in that table, and D and trimming were inferred from the DNA itself. The repertoire includes approximately 120,000 clones, approximately 85% of them detected once, and more than 3.5% sits in the top ten.

Sequencing was carried out using peripheral blood. The sequence came from a human donor in a cohort sampled during active COVID-19. The chain carries TRBV6-5 and TRBJ2-5, with D unclear. The CDR3, as DNA: TGTGCCAGCAGTTCTCTTCAAGAGACCCAGTACTTC. Its protein is CASSSLQETQYF.